Below are 8 T cell receptor beta chains sequenced from a single sample in a study of T-cell reconstitution after alpha-beta-depleted transplantation in children. Unique molecular identifiers tagged the TCRbeta library. TCRdb reprocessed the PCR reads via MiXCR and lists one record per CDR3 protein. The sample holds fewer than 750,000 distinct CDR3 sequences, 25% to 30% seen once. The sample consisted of PBMCs, taken before TCRalphabeta/CD19-depleted stem cell transplant. These receptors were taken from a boy younger than two with Wiskott-Aldrich syndrome, due to receive a stem cell transplant.

The chain is built from TRBV7-8 and TRBJ2-7; TRBD1 matches 7 bases. J lost 5 bases, V lost 2 bases, and 9 bases had no gene match. The CDR3 has 15 residues. Germline V gene data show CDR1 as SGHVS and CDR2 as FQNEAQ. CDR3 protein: CASSLNRDRVHEQYF. The CDR3 bases are TGTGCCAGCAGCTTAAATAGGGACAGAGTCCACGAGCAGTACTTC. Full variable domain (outside the CDR3, taken from reference TRBV7-8 and TRBJ2-7): GAGVSQSPRYKVAKRGQDVALRCDPISGHVSLFWYQQALGQGPEFLTYFQNEAQLDKSGLPSDRFFAERPEGSVSTLKIQRTQQEDSAVYLCASSLNRDRVHEQYFGPGTRLTVT.

The chain employs TRBV11-2 and TRBJ2-7; D unclear. The CDR3 loop spans 13 amino acids. Germline V lookup: CDR1 SGHAT, CDR2 FQNNGV. V was shortened by 2 bases and J by 3 bases, with 8 bases between the two germline ends. The CDR3, as DNA: TGTGCCAGCAGCTTACTTTCCATCTACGAGCAGTACTTC. It yields the protein CASSLLSIYEQYF.

This clonotype was recorded a few times. This rearrangement joins TRBV7-9 to TRBJ2-1; 7 nucleotides line up with TRBD2. J gave up 0 bases and V 5 bases, and 7 bases lay outside the gene matches. The CDR3 consists of 16 residues. From germline, CDR1 is SEHNR and CDR2 FQNEAQ (reference sequence). CDR3 bases: TGTGCCAGCAGCGAACTAAGCGGGAACTCCTACAATGAGCAGTTCTTC. Its translation: CASSELSGNSYNEQFF. The full variable domain, in which reference TRBV7-9 and TRBJ2-1 provide the parts outside the CDR3, is DTGVSQNPRHKITKRGQNVTFRCDPISEHNRLYWYRQTLGQGPEFLTYFQNEAQLEKSRLLSDRFSAERPKGSFSTLEIQRTEQGDSAMYLCASSELSGNSYNEQFFGPGTRLTVL.

This clonotype was counted a few times. V is TRBV10-3 and J is TRBJ1-6; D is ambiguous. Germline CDR1 reads ENHRY; CDR2 reads SYGVKD. This CDR3 has 13 residues. Trimming stripped 4 bases from V and 7 bases from J, with 8 bases between. The CDR3 is CAISACLNSPLHF. The DNA for the CDR3 is TGTGCCATCAGTGCGTGCCTCAATTCACCCCTCCACTTT.

The chain uses TRBV5-6 and TRBJ2-3; 7 bases are shared with TRBD2. J gave up 3 bases and V 1 base, and 8 bases lay outside the gene matches. The CDR3 length is 16 residues. Germline CDR1 SGHDT, CDR2 YYEEEE. CDR3 in amino acids: CASSLIQREGTDTQYF. The CDR3 DNA reads TGTGCCAGCAGCTTGATCCAGCGGGAAGGTACAGATACGCAGTATTTT.

A few counts support this clonotype. Here the CDR3 reads CASSLAAGRAEAFF. CDR3 coding DNA: TGTGCCAGCAGTTTAGCTGCCGGGCGGGCTGAAGCTTTCTTT. The rearrangement uses TRBV12-3 or TRBV12-4 and TRBJ1-1; D is unclear. This CDR3 region has 14 residues. Trimming shortened V by 0 bases and J by 6 bases, and 11 bases separated the two germline ends.

This clonotype was detected ten times or more. The V and J genes are TRBV12-3 or TRBV12-4 and TRBJ2-1, with TRBD1 matching 10 bases. The ends lost 4 bases at V and 5 bases at J; junction bases unmatched: 2. The CDR3 has 14 amino acids. DNA of the CDR3: TGTGCCAGCAGTTGGGACAGGGGTGACAATGAGCAGTTCTTC. Amino acid sequence: CASSWDRGDNEQFF.

This clonotype was seen more than once but under ten times. The chain uses TRBV5-1 and TRBJ2-2, with 10 nucleotides matching TRBD2. Looked up from germline, CDR1 is SGHRS and CDR2 is YFSETQ. With V trimmed by 3 bases and J by 7 bases, 6 bases remained unmatched. The CDR3 is made up of 15 amino acids. CDR3 in amino acids: CASSSTSGWDGELFF. The DNA for the CDR3 is TGCGCCAGCAGCTCGACTAGCGGGTGGGACGGGGAGCTGTTTTTT.